These 3 T cell receptor beta chains originate from one sample sequenced in a study of cytomegalovirus exposure and HLA in healthy donors. Researchers ran the PCR with 60 Vbeta and 13 Jbeta primers. Clones were sequenced by immunoSEQ multiplex PCR, and TCRdb holds only the in-frame ones, with some missing. The sample lists under 200,000 clones, less than 90% occurring once. The sequenced material came from PBMCs. Source of these receptors: a young man in good health and CMV-seronegative.

This clone has only a few counts. This chain links TRBV2 with TRBJ1-2; TRBD1 matches 12 bases. J was trimmed by 6 bases and V by 5 bases; bases with no gene match: 4. Germline V gene lookup returns CDR1 SNHLY and CDR2 FYNNEI. CDR3 size: 14 residues. Here the CDR3 DNA reads TGTGCCAGCAGTTGGGACAGGGGGCTGGATGGCTACACCTTC. Its translation: CASSWDRGLDGYTF. The whole variable domain, filled in from reference TRBV2 and TRBJ1-2, reads EPEVTQTPSHQVTQMGQEVILRCVPISNHLYFYWYRQILGQKVEFLVSFYNNEISEKSEIFDDQFSVERPDGSNFTLKIRSTKLEDSAMYFCASSWDRGLDGYTFGSGTRLTVV.

The gene calls are TRBV11-1 and TRBJ1-1; 8 bases are a match to TRBD1. J was trimmed by 5 bases and V by 5 bases; bases with no gene match: 7. Per the germline V gene, CDR1 is SGHAT and CDR2 is FQDESV (reference sequence). CDR3 length equals 14 residues. The CDR3 sequence is CASSLDRGRTEAFF. DNA of the CDR3: TGTGCCAGCAGCCTCGACAGGGGAAGGACTGAAGCTTTCTTT.

Concerning this clone: Germline is not matched at one junction end, which may reflect a read error. The chain is built from TRBV18 and TRBJ2-7; maybe TRBD1 (6 bases). Germline-derived CDR1 and CDR2 are KGHSH and LQKENI. The CDR3 is made up of 13 amino acids. Here the CDR3 reads CASPPGAPYEQYF. Written as DNA, the CDR3 is TGTGCCAGCCCACCAGGGGCTCCCTACGAGCAGTACTTC.